This entry describes one T cell receptor beta chain. The record originates from a study of blood T cell repertoires in COVID-19. The germline V gene has CDR1 SNHLY and CDR2 FYNNEI. The CDR3 loop spans 12 amino acids. V was clipped by 4 bases and J by 4 bases, with 7 bases between them. Across about 22 US areas, participants ranged in age from about 18 to 100 years. The data were produced by immunoSEQ multiplex PCR, yet TCRdb's version contains in-frame clones alone and is incomplete. The sample lists some 48,000 clones; around 73% were seen once. V usage is TRBV2 and J usage is TRBJ2-5; D gene ambiguous. The receptor was isolated from a woman aged 50 to 65 with acute COVID-19. Sequencing used PBMCs or T cells enriched from blood (not recorded which). In DNA form, the CDR3 reads TGTGCCAGCAGTGCATCAGGAGAGACCCAGTACTTC. The encoded protein is CASSASGETQYF.